The 23 T cell receptor beta chains listed next were all sequenced from one sample in a study of beta chain features in type 1 diabetes. Whole-study findings and limits: Moderate yet significant TCRB CDR3 shortening was seen in Type 1 diabetes patients in all four CD4+ subsets.

Expressed TCRB transcripts got sequenced, as all isolated RNA was reverse transcribed. Profiling relied on immunoSEQ multiplex PCR, and the TCRdb table lists in-frame clones only, not all of them. The repertoire holds fewer than 350,000 clones, about 15% seen once, with around 0.015% in the top ten. The antigens of these receptors remain unknown. Sequencing used naive CD4+ T cells from blood. The receptors derive from a man between 18 and 35 years old with type 1 diabetes.

This clone was seen a handful of times. The CDR3 DNA reads as TGTGCCATCACCCAGACTAGCGGGGGGCGGGAATCACCGTTCTTC. Protein: CAITQTSGGRESPFF. The rearrangement joins TRBV10-3 to TRBJ2-1; TRBD2 agrees at 13 bases. The CDR3 runs 15 residues. Germline V CDR1 and CDR2: ENHRY, SYGVKD. The junction had 15 bases not matched to a gene; V was cut back by 7 bases and J by 15 bases.

The chain has TRBV5-1 and TRBJ2-6, with D unclear. Germline CDR1 SGHRS, CDR2 YFSETQ. The CDR3 is 14 amino acids. V lost 3 bases, J lost 0 bases, and 4 bases lay in between. The DNA of the CDR3 is TGCGCCAGCAGCTACAGCTCTGGGGCCAACGTCCTGACTTTC. Translating gives CASSYSSGANVLTF.

This chain uses TRBV29-1 with TRBJ2-1; TRBD1 is a possible D gene (6 bases). Trimming cost V 7 bases and J 4 bases, with 14 bases left between them. This CDR3 is built from 13 residues. Germline V gene lookup returns CDR1 SQVTM and CDR2 ANQGSEA. The CDR3 protein is CSAGTRIYNEQFF. CDR3 DNA: TGCAGCGCCGGGACACGGATATACAATGAGCAGTTCTTC.

V gene TRBV5-6 combines with J gene TRBJ2-3, with D possibly TRBD1 on 6 matching bases. The germline V and J ends were trimmed by 2 bases and 0 bases, with 7 bases remaining between them. This CDR3 region has 14 residues. Germline V gene lookup returns CDR1 SGHDT and CDR2 YYEEEE. DNA of the CDR3: TGTGCCAGCAGCTTCGGACAGAGCACAGATACGCAGTATTTT. Its translation is CASSFGQSTDTQYF.

In this sample, this clone turned up a few times. The V and J genes are TRBV6-6 and TRBJ1-2, with D maybe TRBD1 (5 bases). The germline V and J ends were trimmed by 2 bases and 7 bases, with 8 bases remaining between them. This CDR3 is built from 12 residues. Germline CDR1 reads MNHNY; CDR2 reads SVGAGI (reference sequence). The CDR3 DNA sequence: TGTGCCAGCAGTTACGTAGGGGTTGGCTACACCTTC. This translates into CASSYVGVGYTF.

This clone has only a few counts. This chain uses TRBV25-1 with TRBJ2-1, with 7 bases identical to TRBD1. The trim removed 3 bases at V and 0 bases at J, leaving 5 bases unmatched. The germline V gene encodes CDR1 MGHDK and CDR2 SYGVNS. CDR3 length equals 16 residues. The CDR3 is CASSDQTGTSYNEQFF. The CDR3, as DNA: TGTGCCAGCAGTGACCAGACAGGGACCTCCTACAATGAGCAGTTCTTC.

V and J are TRBV5-4 and TRBJ2-2; TRBD2 matches at 7 bases. The CDR3 length is 19 residues. V trimming: 0 bases; J trimming: 7 bases; junction bases outside the gene matches: 18. Germline-derived CDR1 and CDR2 are SGHNT and YYREEE (reference sequence). CDR3 sequence (DNA): TGTGCCAGCAGCTTGGTAGAGACGGCGACAGTACTAGCGATCGGGGAGCTGTTTTTT. Its protein is CASSLVETATVLAIGELFF.

This chain uses TRBV9 with TRBJ2-1; 12 nucleotides agree with TRBD2. The V segment lost 3 bases and the J segment 9 bases; nucleotides outside the gene matches: 7. This CDR3 is built from 15 residues. In germline, CDR1 is SGDLS, CDR2 YYNGEE. CDR3: CASSAASGRAAEQFF. DNA of the CDR3: TGTGCCAGCAGCGCCGCTAGCGGGAGGGCCGCTGAGCAGTTCTTC.

This clone has a handful of counts. This chain uses TRBV5-1 with TRBJ2-1; 12 bases align to TRBD2. This CDR3 has 15 residues. Trimming cost V 5 bases and J 7 bases; bases outside gene matches: 7. The germline V gene has CDR1 SGHRS and CDR2 YFSETQ. CDR3 nucleotide sequence: TGCGCCAGCAGTCTCACTAGCGGGAGGTTTAATGAGCAGTTCTTC. It yields the protein CASSLTSGRFNEQFF.

CDR3 bases: TGTGCCAGCAGCCTTAGCAATAGCAATCAGCCCCAGCATTTT. It codes for CASSLSNSNQPQHF. The J gene is TRBJ1-5, the V gene TRBV7-2; D gene unclear. The CDR3 sequence is 14 residues long. Trimming removed 5 bases from V and 0 bases from J, with 8 bases in between. Germline lookup yields CDR1 SGHTA and CDR2 FQGNSA.

The rearrangement uses TRBV19 and TRBJ2-1, with D perhaps TRBD2 (5 bases). V lost 4 bases and J 5 bases, leaving 15 bases between the germline ends. Per the germline V gene, CDR1 is LNHDA and CDR2 is SQIVND (reference sequence). This CDR3 has 15 amino acids. Written as DNA, the CDR3 is TGTGCCAGTAGTACCATCGGCCTAGCAGACAATGAGCAGTTCTTC. It yields the protein CASSTIGLADNEQFF.

This chain joins TRBV5-4 and TRBJ2-7, with 9 bases matching TRBD2. V was pared by 0 bases and J by 2 bases, with 0 bases of the junction left unmatched. The CDR3 is 14 amino acids. Germline V gene sequence: CDR1 SGHNT, CDR2 YYREEE (reference sequence). CDR3 sequence reads: CASSLASGTYEQYF. The CDR3 bases are TGTGCCAGCAGCTTGGCTAGCGGGACCTACGAGCAGTACTTC.

The chain carries TRBV5-1 and TRBJ2-2; D is unresolved. The CDR3 contains 16 residues. Germline lookup yields CDR1 SGHRS and CDR2 YFSETQ. Trimming cost V 1 base and J 1 base, with 11 bases left between them. This CDR3 reads CASSLRGQLNTGELFF. For the CDR3, the DNA is TGCGCCAGCAGCTTGCGTGGGCAGTTGAACACCGGGGAGCTGTTTTTT.

The J gene is TRBJ2-2, the V gene TRBV2; D is unclear. V lost 8 bases to trimming and J lost 0 bases, with 10 bases between them. CDR3 length equals 14 residues. Germline loops: CDR1 SNHLY, CDR2 FYNNEI. The CDR3 DNA reads TGTGCCAGCTCAAGGCGGACGAACACCGGGGAGCTGTTTTTT. Encoded protein: CASSRRTNTGELFF.

This clone was seen only a few times. This chain joins TRBV30 and TRBJ2-7, with TRBD2 matching over 7 bases. The CDR3 length is 14 residues. Germline V gene sequence: CDR1 GTSNPN, CDR2 SVGIG (reference sequence). The V segment lost 3 bases and the J segment 1 base; nucleotides outside the gene matches: 6. The CDR3 DNA reads TGTGCCTGGAGGCGGGAGAGGGAGTCCTACGAGCAGTACTTC. It is translated as CAWRRERESYEQYF.

This clone came up a few times. The chain links TRBV11-2 to TRBJ1-5; D perhaps matches TRBD1 (6 bases). The CDR3 is 15 amino acids. CDR1 is SGHAT, CDR2 FQNNGV, per germline. With 1 base removed from V and 5 bases from J, the gap between germline ends came to 12 bases. CDR3 in DNA: TGTGCCAGCAGCTTAGTACAGGGAAGAGATCAGCCCCAGCATTTT. Amino acid sequence: CASSLVQGRDQPQHF.

This clone was found a few times. The rearrangement joins TRBV28 to TRBJ2-3; 7 bases agree with TRBD2. The CDR3 is made up of 15 amino acids. Germline assignment: CDR1 MDHEN and CDR2 SYDVKM. The V segment lost 3 bases and the J segment 0 bases; nucleotides outside the gene matches: 3. This CDR3 reads CASSLGGGSTDTQYF. Here the CDR3 DNA reads TGTGCCAGCAGTTTGGGGGGGGGTAGCACAGATACGCAGTATTTT.

This chain uses TRBV6-5 with TRBJ2-2; the D gene is possibly TRBD2 (5 bases). Germline V gene sequence: CDR1 MNHEY, CDR2 SVGAGI. Trimming shortened V by 10 bases and J by 3 bases, and 12 bases separated the two germline ends. The CDR3 totals 13 residues. The chain's CDR3 is CATTGGYTGELFF. The CDR3 DNA follows: TGTGCCACCACTGGCGGGTACACCGGGGAGCTGTTTTTT.

There are a few counts of this clone. As DNA, the CDR3 is TGCGCCAGCAGCCAAGATACGGGGGGCGAGCAGCCCCAGCATTTT. Protein: CASSQDTGGEQPQHF. V gene TRBV4-1 combines with J gene TRBJ1-5; possible D gene TRBD1, 6 bases. The V and J ends lost 0 bases and 7 bases respectively, with 13 bases between them. There are 15 residues in the CDR3. Germline V gene lookup returns CDR1 MGHRA and CDR2 YSYEKL.

This clone appeared a few times. The chain employs TRBV5-1 and TRBJ1-1; D is perhaps TRBD1 (6 bases). V was shortened by 4 bases and J by 1 base, with 11 bases between the two germline ends. Germline lookup yields CDR1 SGHRS and CDR2 YFSETQ. The CDR3 is 14 amino acids. CDR3 coding DNA: TGCGCCAGCAGCAAACAGGGATCGAACACTGAAGCTTTCTTT. Its translation is CASSKQGSNTEAFF.

V is TRBV7-9 and J is TRBJ2-7; 7 bases line up with TRBD1. Germline CDR1 is SEHNR and CDR2 is FQNEAQ (reference sequence). The junction had 6 bases not matched to a gene; V was cut back by 4 bases and J by 6 bases. The CDR3 runs 13 residues. CDR3 nucleotide sequence: TGTGCCAGCAGCTCGACAGGGATGGGCGAGCAGTACTTC. Protein sequence: CASSSTGMGEQYF.

V usage is TRBV28 and J usage is TRBJ2-7; 11 positions agree with TRBD1. From germline, CDR1 is MDHEN and CDR2 SYDVKM. V dropped 5 bases and J dropped 2; count of bases not matched to a gene: 11. The CDR3 extends over 17 amino acids. CDR3 nucleotides: TGTGCCAGCAGTCGCCCGGGACAGGGGGTCATCACCTACGAGCAGTACTTC. It specifies CASSRPGQGVITYEQYF.

In this sample, this clone turned up a few times. The chain joins TRBV5-4 to TRBJ2-1; 7 bases agree with TRBD2. The CDR3 runs to 14 residues. V was pared by 3 bases and J by 2 bases, with 2 bases of the junction left unmatched. The V gene's germline CDR1 is SGHNT and CDR2 YYREEE (reference sequence). CDR3 nucleotides: TGTGCCAGCAGCTCGCTAGCGGCCTACAATGAGCAGTTCTTC. This translates into CASSSLAAYNEQFF.